This entry concerns a single TCR beta chain. It lacks a known antigen. Base qualities were left out, and no much larger clone turns up one base away. TCRbeta CDR3 regions were amplified from genomic DNA by means of the immunoSEQ Assay, a bias-controlled multiplex PCR. The study's own analysis went as follows. Nucleated cell counts per sample were estimated from amplification of reference gene primers within the assay. To quantify the absolute abundance of each unique TCRbeta CDR3 rearrangement, sequence reads were collapsed and filtered. Productive Simpson clonality was computed per sample as the square root of Simpson's diversity index over productive rearrangements. TCRdb re-hosts the immuneACCESS table, in-frame sequences only. Its copies lack some clones; in the studies checked, an unresolved V gene accounts for under half of them, and the cause for the rest is not known. V and J calls and clone size are as listed in that table; D and trimming were resolved from the DNA. The sample table contains 300,000 to 350,000 clones; only one count was recorded for around 86% of them. The ten top clones hold 3.5% to 4.5% of the sample.

This entry is derived from a study of blood T cell repertoires in COVID-19 (dated by TCRdb to 2019 to 2021). Context from the whole study: Samples from collaborators originated in the United States, Italy and Spain and spanned both the acute and convalescent phases of COVID-19. The samples were drawn from the first 160 participants of the ongoing ImmuneRACE study and from 950 to 1,500 subjects provided by 6 global collaborators. The repertoires were released in a freely available public database intended as a resource for research on the immune response to SARS-CoV-2. Where available, HLA class I and class II types were obtained from metadata supplied by the sample provider rather than from assay-based typing. Subjects who had been exposed to COVID-19, were actively infected with it, or had recovered from it provided the deeply sampled blood TCRbeta repertoires that made up the dataset. Sample metadata almost always included a de-identified subject ID, COVID-19 status, age in years and sex. The material from the prospective study consisted of cDNA or gDNA derived from T cells, B-cell-depleted T cells, or PBMCs. What the authors observed across the whole study: The amount of clinical and demographic metadata varied by source and participant and was provided uncurated.

Enrolling through a virtual design, the prospective study's participants ranged in age from roughly 18 to 95 years and lived across roughly 24 United States geographic areas. In the prospective study, participants were assigned to cohorts based on the clinical history participants reported in a screening survey and a study questionnaire. Each participant in the prospective study had whole blood, serum and a nasopharyngeal or oropharyngeal swab collected by mobile phlebotomists. Additional blood draws and questionnaires over an approximately 2-month period could optionally be provided by prospective study participants. Before DNA extraction, blood samples from the prospective study were shipped at room temperature or frozen. From cysteine to phenylalanine, the CDR3 is 15 amino acids long. Only the CDR3 DNA is retained, 45 bases long and in frame from the first base. V gives up 4 bases and J gives up 4 bases, and the segment between their germline ends measures 14 bases. Reading the germline V gene gives CDR1 MGHRA and CDR2 YSYEKL.

The sequencing sample was made of PBMCs or T cells enriched from blood (not recorded which). The V and J genes are TRBV4-1 and TRBJ1-3; a tentative D call is TRBD1 (6 bases match). This receptor was taken from a woman aged 40-49 years with acute COVID-19. The DNA sequence is as follows: TGCGCCAGCAGCCCCCAAACAGGGATCGGAAACACCATATATTTT. Its amino acids are CASSPQTGIGNTIYF.